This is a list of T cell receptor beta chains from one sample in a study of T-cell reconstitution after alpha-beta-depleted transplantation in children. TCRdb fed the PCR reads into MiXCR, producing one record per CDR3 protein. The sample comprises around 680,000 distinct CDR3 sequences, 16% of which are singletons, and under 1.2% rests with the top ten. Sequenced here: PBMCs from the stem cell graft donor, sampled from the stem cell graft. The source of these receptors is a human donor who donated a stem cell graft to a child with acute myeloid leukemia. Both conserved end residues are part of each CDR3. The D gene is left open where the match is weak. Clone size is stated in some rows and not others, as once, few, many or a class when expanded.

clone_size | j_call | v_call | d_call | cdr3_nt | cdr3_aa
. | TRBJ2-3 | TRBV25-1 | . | TGTGCCAGCAGTCCCAAGCACGTAGATACGCAGTATTTT | CASSPKHVDTQYF
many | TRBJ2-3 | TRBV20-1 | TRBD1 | TGCAGTGCTAGAAGACCCGCGCTAGGGACAGGGAGGTCGAGTACGCAGTATTTT | CSARRPALGTGRSSTQYF
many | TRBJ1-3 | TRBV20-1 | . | TGCAGTGCTGTGGCAGGAGTTTCTGGAAACACCATATATTTT | CSAVAGVSGNTIYF
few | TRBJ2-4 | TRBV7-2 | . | TGTGCCAGTAGCTCGCCCGGACAGCCGATAGCCAAAAACATTCAGTACTTC | CASSSPGQPIAKNIQYF
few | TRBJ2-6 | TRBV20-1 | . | TGCAGTGCTATAGGGGGAACTGGGGCCAACGTCCTGACTTTC | CSAIGGTGANVLTF
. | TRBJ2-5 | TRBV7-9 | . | TGTGCCAGCAGCCCTCCGGCCGGAGAGACCCAGTACTTC | CASSPPAGETQYF
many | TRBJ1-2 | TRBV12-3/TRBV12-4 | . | TGTGCCAGCAGTTTAGCGGGAGTTTACTATGGCTACACCTTC | CASSLAGVYYGYTF
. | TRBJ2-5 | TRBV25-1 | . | TGTGCCAGCGGGTTACCGGGGGCCCAAGAGACCCAGTACTTC | CASGLPGAQETQYF
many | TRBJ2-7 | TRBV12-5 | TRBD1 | TGTGCTAGTGGTTGGGGGACAGGGGGCGACGAGCAGTACTTC | CASGWGTGGDEQYF
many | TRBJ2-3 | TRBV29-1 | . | TGCAGCGTTGAAGATCGGGCCATAGCGGTCTACACAGATACGCAGTATTTT | CSVEDRAIAVYTDTQYF
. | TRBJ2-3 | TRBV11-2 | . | TGTGCCAGCAGCTTAGGGGACAACCCTCCTGGGGATACGCAGTATTTT | CASSLGDNPPGDTQYF
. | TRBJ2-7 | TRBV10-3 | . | TGTGCCATCAGTGACCGGGTGAATGTAGTAGGGGACGGGGTCTACGAGCAGTACTTC | CAISDRVNVVGDGVYEQYF
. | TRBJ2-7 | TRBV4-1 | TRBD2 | TGCGCCAGCAGCCACCCTATTAGCGGGGTTTACGAGCAGTACTTC | CASSHPISGVYEQYF
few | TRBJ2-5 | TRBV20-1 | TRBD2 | TGCAGTGCTAGAGATCCGTCCGCGGGGGGGCGGGAAGAGACCCAGTACTTC | CSARDPSAGGREETQYF